This T cell receptor beta chain derives from a study of T cells in Graves' hyperthyroidism and ophthalmopathy. Researchers amplified the TCR beta CDR3 regions from RNA transcripts. The HTBI primer set served for first-round RT-PCR of the TCR CDR3. MiXCR, applied by TCRdb to the multiplex PCR reads, yields one record per CDR3 protein. The sample has some 530,000 distinct CDR3 sequences; under 25% are singletons. V was clipped by 4 bases and J by 5 bases, with 8 bases between them. Germline V gene sequence: CDR1 DFQATT, CDR2 SNEGSKA (reference sequence). This CDR3 is 11 amino acids long. The genes are TRBV20-1 and TRBJ2-5; D is perhaps TRBD2 (6 bases). The TCR originated in a woman aged 70 to 79 with Graves' ophthalmopathy. The sequenced sample consisted of blood. This CDR3 reads CSATEGETQYF. CDR3 nucleotides: TGCAGTGCTACGGAGGGGGAGACCCAGTACTTC.